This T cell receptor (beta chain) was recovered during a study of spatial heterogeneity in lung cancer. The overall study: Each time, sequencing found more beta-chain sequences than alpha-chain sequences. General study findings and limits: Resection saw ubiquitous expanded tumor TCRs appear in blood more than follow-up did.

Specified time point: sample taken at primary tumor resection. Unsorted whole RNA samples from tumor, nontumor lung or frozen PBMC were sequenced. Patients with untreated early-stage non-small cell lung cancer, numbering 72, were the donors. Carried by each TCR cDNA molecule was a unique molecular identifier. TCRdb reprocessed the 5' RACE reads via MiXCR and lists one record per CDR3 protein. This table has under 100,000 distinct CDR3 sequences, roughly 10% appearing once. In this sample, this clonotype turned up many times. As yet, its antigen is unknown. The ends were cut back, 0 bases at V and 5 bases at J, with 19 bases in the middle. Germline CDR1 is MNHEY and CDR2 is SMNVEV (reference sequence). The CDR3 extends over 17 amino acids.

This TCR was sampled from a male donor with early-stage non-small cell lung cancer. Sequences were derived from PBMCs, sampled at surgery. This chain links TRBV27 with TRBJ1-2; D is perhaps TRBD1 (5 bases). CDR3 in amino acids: CASSLSGGLGSWYGYTF. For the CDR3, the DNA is TGTGCCAGCAGTTTATCGGGGGGGTTGGGAAGTTGGTATGGCTACACCTTC.